The entry that follows covers one T cell receptor beta chain sequence. The sample is drawn from a study of blood T cell repertoires in COVID-19. CDR1 is SGHVS and CDR2 is FQNEAQ in the germline V gene. V gave up 4 bases and J gave up 0 bases; unmatched junction bases: 6. The CDR3 has 15 residues. Sequencing was performed with immunoSEQ multiplex PCR; in TCRdb, only in-frame clones are kept and a portion is missing. The sample lists more than 12,000 clones; around nine tenths were seen once. This TCR was recovered from a human donor in a cohort sampled during active COVID-19. Sequencing was done on a sample of peripheral blood. This sequence joins TRBV7-8 and TRBJ2-7; 7 nucleotides agree with TRBD2. In DNA, the CDR3 is TGTGCCAGCAGCTATAGTGGGGGGGACTCCTACGAGCAGTACTTC. The encoded protein is CASSYSGGDSYEQYF.